Listed below are T cell receptor beta chains from one sample, sequenced in a study of T cell changes during pregnancy in multiple sclerosis. Using immunoSEQ multiplex PCR, the repertoire was profiled, and TCRdb retains in-frame clones only, with some absent. Of around 50,000 clones listed, about nine tenths are singletons. Here the sequenced sample was CD4+ T cells from peripheral blood mononuclear cells, taken in the third trimester of pregnancy. These receptors originate from a female donor with multiple sclerosis, enrolled in a pregnancy study. Both conserved end residues are part of each CDR3. Fields, in order: D gene, V gene, clone size, J gene, CDR3 length, CDR3 DNA, CDR3 protein. D genes are given only for firm matches. Only some rows state a clone size, as once, few, many or a class for expanded clones.

D: TRBD2; V: TRBV7-9; size: .; J: TRBJ2-1; length: 18; DNA: TGTGCCAGCAGTCGCACGGGGAGACTAGCGGGATCCTACAATGAGCAGTTCTTC; CDR3: CASSRTGRLAGSYNEQFF
D: TRBD2; V: TRBV19; size: .; J: TRBJ2-3; length: 15; DNA: TGTGCCAGTAGTCTGGCGGGGGGGCTAGGAGATACGCAGTATTTT; CDR3: CASSLAGGLGDTQYF
D: .; V: TRBV7-9; size: .; J: TRBJ1-4; length: 15; DNA: TGTGCCAGCAGCTTAGCACGGGTTGATAATGAAAAACTGTTTTTT; CDR3: CASSLARVDNEKLFF
D: .; V: TRBV6-6; size: once; J: TRBJ2-5; length: 14; DNA: TGTGCCAGCAGTTCCGTCCCTCCCCAAGAGACCCAGTACTTC; CDR3: CASSSVPPQETQYF
D: .; V: TRBV30; size: .; J: TRBJ2-3; length: 16; DNA: TGTGCCTGGAAGACGAACTCTCTAGCTTCCACAGATACGCAGTATTTT; CDR3: CAWKTNSLASTDTQYF
D: .; V: TRBV10-3; size: .; J: TRBJ2-2; length: 15; DNA: TGTGCCATCAGCCGAGACAGTCAGAACACCGGGGAGCTGTTTTTT; CDR3: CAISRDSQNTGELFF
D: .; V: TRBV19; size: .; J: TRBJ1-1; length: 17; DNA: TGTGCCAGTAGTAATCTGCAGGGGCCCCCAATCGGCACTGAAGCTTTCTTT; CDR3: CASSNLQGPPIGTEAFF
D: TRBD1; V: TRBV5-6; size: .; J: TRBJ2-7; length: 15; DNA: TGTGCCAGCAGCGAACCGGGACAGGGTACGGACGAGCAGTACTTC; CDR3: CASSEPGQGTDEQYF
D: .; V: TRBV27; size: .; J: TRBJ2-1; length: 15; DNA: TGTGCCAGCAGTTTATTCACGGGGGAGTACAATGAGCAGTTCTTC; CDR3: CASSLFTGEYNEQFF
D: .; V: TRBV5-1; size: .; J: TRBJ2-2; length: 12; DNA: TGCGCCAGCAGCTTTCAGACCGGGGAGCTGTTTTTT; CDR3: CASSFQTGELFF
D: .; V: TRBV19; size: .; J: TRBJ1-1; length: 14; DNA: TGTGCCAGTAGTATAGGAGCGGGGGACACTGAAGCTTTCTTT; CDR3: CASSIGAGDTEAFF
D: TRBD1; V: TRBV6-6; size: few; J: TRBJ1-6; length: 15; DNA: TGTGCCAGCAGGGGCCAGGACAGGGATAATTCACCCCTCCACTTT; CDR3: CASRGQDRDNSPLHF
D: .; V: TRBV18; size: .; J: TRBJ1-5; length: 15; DNA: TGTGCCAGCTCACCGAGGGAGGGAGGGGGTCAGCCCCAGCATTTT; CDR3: CASSPREGGGQPQHF
D: .; V: TRBV7-6; size: .; J: TRBJ2-7; length: 14; DNA: TGTGCCAGCAGCTACCTAGGGGACTCCTACGAGCAGTACTTC; CDR3: CASSYLGDSYEQYF
D: .; V: TRBV2; size: .; J: TRBJ2-5; length: 11; DNA: TGTGCCAGCTCCAGGTGGGAGACCCAGTACTTC; CDR3: CASSRWETQYF
D: .; V: TRBV18; size: .; J: TRBJ1-3; length: 16; DNA: TGTGCCAGCTCACCGGGCCAGTTAGTCTCTGGAAACACCATATATTTT; CDR3: CASSPGQLVSGNTIYF
D: .; V: TRBV18; size: few; J: TRBJ1-1; length: 14; DNA: TGTGCCAGCTCACCGGGGGCAGTGAACACTGAAGCTTTCTTT; CDR3: CASSPGAVNTEAFF
D: TRBD1; V: TRBV15; size: .; J: TRBJ1-2; length: 16; DNA: TGTGCCACCAGCAGAGCGGGAATCTCAGGGGGTGGGGGCTACACCTTC; CDR3: CATSRAGISGGGGYTF
D: .; V: TRBV14; size: .; J: TRBJ1-2; length: 13; DNA: TGTGCCAGTAGCGGGTTCTCCGGGTTTCGCTACACCTTC; CDR3: CASSGFSGFRYTF
D: .; V: TRBV7-6; size: once; J: TRBJ2-3; length: 18; DNA: TGTGCCAGCAGCCCCCGGAGCGGAGGGAGAGCTAGCACAGATACGCAGTATTTT; CDR3: CASSPRSGGRASTDTQYF
D: TRBD1; V: TRBV5-1; size: .; J: TRBJ2-7; length: 14; DNA: TGCGCCAGCAGCCCCGTTGGACAGGCCTACGAGCAGTACTTC; CDR3: CASSPVGQAYEQYF
D: TRBD1; V: TRBV5-1; size: .; J: TRBJ2-1; length: 14; DNA: TGCGCCAGCAGCTTGGGAGACAGGGACAATGAGCAGTTCTTC; CDR3: CASSLGDRDNEQFF
D: .; V: TRBV30; size: .; J: TRBJ1-6; length: 12; DNA: TGTGCCTGGGGAGGGATTGGATCACCCCTCCACTTT; CDR3: CAWGGIGSPLHF
D: .; V: TRBV10-1; size: .; J: TRBJ1-1; length: 11; DNA: TGCGCCAGCATCCGACTGGCTGAAGCTTTCTTT; CDR3: CASIRLAEAFF
D: .; V: TRBV9; size: .; J: TRBJ2-5; length: 14; DNA: TGTGCCAGCAGCCTAGGAGGAGGGAGGGAGACCCAGTACTTC; CDR3: CASSLGGGRETQYF
D: .; V: TRBV7-9; size: .; J: TRBJ1-6; length: 15; DNA: TGTGCCAGCAGCTCACAGGGTGGAATGAATTCACCCCTCCACTTT; CDR3: CASSSQGGMNSPLHF
D: TRBD1; V: TRBV2; size: .; J: TRBJ1-5; length: 16; DNA: TGTGCCAGCAGTGTAATTGGGGTCAGGGGGTCTCAGCCCCAGCATTTT; CDR3: CASSVIGVRGSQPQHF
D: TRBD1; V: TRBV29-1; size: .; J: TRBJ2-1; length: 16; DNA: TGCAGCGTTCCCGGGACAGGGAGAGGGTCCTACAATGAGCAGTTCTTC; CDR3: CSVPGTGRGSYNEQFF
D: .; V: TRBV29-1; size: .; J: TRBJ1-1; length: 14; DNA: TGCAGCGTGGATGACAGTCACCCCTGGGTAGGAGCTTTCTTT; CDR3: CSVDDSHPWVGAFF
D: TRBD1; V: TRBV15; size: .; J: TRBJ1-2; length: 14; DNA: TGTGCCACCAGCAGACAACAGGGGGCGGGTGGCTACACCTTC; CDR3: CATSRQQGAGGYTF
D: TRBD1; V: TRBV12-5; size: .; J: TRBJ2-7; length: 18; DNA: TGTGCTAGTGGTTTGGACCACACCGGGACAGGGGAATCCTACGAGCAGTACTTC; CDR3: CASGLDHTGTGESYEQYF
D: TRBD1; V: TRBV5-8; size: .; J: TRBJ2-7; length: 13; DNA: TGTGCCAGCAGGGGACAGGCTTCCTACGAGCAGTACTTC; CDR3: CASRGQASYEQYF
D: .; V: TRBV19; size: .; J: TRBJ2-7; length: 15; DNA: TGTGCCAGTAGTTCGTTGCAGGGCTACTCCTACGAGCAGTACTTC; CDR3: CASSSLQGYSYEQYF
D: .; V: TRBV2; size: .; J: TRBJ1-5; length: 13; DNA: TGTGCCAGCAGCAGGGAGGCCAATCAGCCCCAGCATTTT; CDR3: CASSREANQPQHF
D: TRBD2; V: TRBV19; size: .; J: TRBJ2-3; length: 15; DNA: TGTGCCAGTAGCTTAAGCGGGGGGGCAACAGATACGCAGTATTTT; CDR3: CASSLSGGATDTQYF
D: .; V: TRBV29-1; size: .; J: TRBJ1-4; length: 12; DNA: TGCGGGGGGGCTTCCCCCAATGAAAAACTGTTTTTT; CDR3: CGGASPNEKLFF
D: TRBD1; V: TRBV5-1; size: .; J: TRBJ2-1; length: 12; DNA: TGCGCCAGCATGAAGGGGGCAAATGAGCAGTTCTTC; CDR3: CASMKGANEQFF